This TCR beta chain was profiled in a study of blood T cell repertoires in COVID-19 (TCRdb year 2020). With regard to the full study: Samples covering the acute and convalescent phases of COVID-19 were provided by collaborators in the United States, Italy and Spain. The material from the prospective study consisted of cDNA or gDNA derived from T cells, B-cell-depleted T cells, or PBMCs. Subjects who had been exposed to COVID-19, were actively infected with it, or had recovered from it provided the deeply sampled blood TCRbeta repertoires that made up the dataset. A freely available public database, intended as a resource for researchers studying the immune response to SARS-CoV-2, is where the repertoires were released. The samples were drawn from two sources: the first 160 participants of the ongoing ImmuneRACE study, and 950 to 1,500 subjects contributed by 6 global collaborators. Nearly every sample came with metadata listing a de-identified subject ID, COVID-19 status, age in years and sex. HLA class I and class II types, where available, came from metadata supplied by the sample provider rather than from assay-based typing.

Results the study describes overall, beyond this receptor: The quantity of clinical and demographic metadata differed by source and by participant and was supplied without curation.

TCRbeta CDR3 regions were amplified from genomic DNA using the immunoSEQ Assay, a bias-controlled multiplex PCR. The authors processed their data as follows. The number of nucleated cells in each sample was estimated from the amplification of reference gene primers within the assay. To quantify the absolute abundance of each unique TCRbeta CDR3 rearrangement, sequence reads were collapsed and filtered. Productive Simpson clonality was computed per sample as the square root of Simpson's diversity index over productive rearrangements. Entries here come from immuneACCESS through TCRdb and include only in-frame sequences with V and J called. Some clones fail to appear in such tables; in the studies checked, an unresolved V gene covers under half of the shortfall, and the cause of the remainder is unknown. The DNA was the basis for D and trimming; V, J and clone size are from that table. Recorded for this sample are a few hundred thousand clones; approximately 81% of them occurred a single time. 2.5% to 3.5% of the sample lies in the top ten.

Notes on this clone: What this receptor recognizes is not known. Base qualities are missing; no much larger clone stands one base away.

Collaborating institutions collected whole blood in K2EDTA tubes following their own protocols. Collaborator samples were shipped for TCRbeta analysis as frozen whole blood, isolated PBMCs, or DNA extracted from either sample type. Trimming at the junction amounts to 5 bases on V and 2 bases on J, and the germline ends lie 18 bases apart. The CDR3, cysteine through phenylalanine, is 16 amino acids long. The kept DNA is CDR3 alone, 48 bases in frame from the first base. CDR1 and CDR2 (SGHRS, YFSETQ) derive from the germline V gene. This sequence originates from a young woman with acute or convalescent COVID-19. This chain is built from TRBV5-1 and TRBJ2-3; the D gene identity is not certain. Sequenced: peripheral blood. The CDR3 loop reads CASRKDGVLITDTQYF. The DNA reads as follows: TGCGCCAGCAGAAAAGACGGAGTACTGATCACAGATACGCAGTATTTT.